This TCR beta chain was found in a study of regulatory T cells in long-lasting Graves disease. Study summary: For under 3 months, newly diagnosed Graves' patients had been taking antithyroid drugs.

Sequencing libraries for TCR beta were prepared with iRepertoire HTBI primers and Arm-PCR of CDR3 regions. Each CDR3 protein is one row after TCRdb ran MiXCR on the multiplex PCR reads. Of about 540,000 distinct CDR3 sequences in the sample, around an eighth were seen once. The sample's time point: newly diagnosed GD, antithyroid drugs for less than 3 months. PBMC RNA served as the TCR library source. CDR3 length: 13 residues. After removal of 4 bases from V and 4 bases from J, the junction contained 0 bases not matched to a gene. Per the germline V gene, CDR1 is SGHDN and CDR2 is FVKESK. In this sample, this clonotype turned up many times. This sample also belongs to another study, concerning T cells in Graves' hyperthyroidism and ophthalmopathy. That publication notes: Hyperthyroidism in the patients, aged 18 to 65, was newly diagnosed and under 2 months in duration. Classification by a 13 V-J model distinguished ophthalmopathy from stable hyperthyroidism.

Sequencing was performed on peripheral blood mononuclear cells (PBMCs), taken at new diagnosis, from a patient treated with antithyroid drugs. The sequence was collected from a man aged 30-40 years with Graves disease. The chain is built from TRBV14 and TRBJ2-2, with TRBD1 matching 7 bases. The CDR3 is CASSRQGTGELFF. CDR3 DNA: TGTGCCAGCAGCCGACAGGGCACCGGGGAGCTGTTTTTT.